The 21 T cell receptor beta chains below come from one sample, sequenced in a study of CD8 T cells in Susac syndrome. cDNA came from roughly 0.47 to 1 ug RNA primed by random hexamers. TCRdb processed the immunoSEQ multiplex PCR reads anew with MiXCR; each CDR3 protein has one entry. The table lists 200,000 to 250,000 distinct CDR3 sequences, around 96% of them singletons. The source material was CD4+ T cells from PBMCs. These receptors originate from a human donor with multiple sclerosis.

The chain uses TRBV27 and TRBJ2-5; D gene ambiguous. The V gene's germline CDR1 is MNHEY and CDR2 SMNVEV (reference sequence). CDR3 size: 13 residues. Trimming left V 1 base short and J 3 bases short, with 6 bases between. The CDR3 spells CASSLYREETQYF. Written as DNA, the CDR3 is TGTGCCAGCAGTTTATACCGGGAAGAGACCCAGTACTTC.

The chain joins TRBV28 to TRBJ2-7; no clear D gene. The germline V and J ends were trimmed by 7 bases and 2 bases, with 12 bases remaining between them. The CDR3 covers 13 residues. CDR1 is MDHEN, CDR2 SYDVKM, per germline. The CDR3 region is CASKDLGPYEQYF. CDR3 DNA: TGTGCCAGCAAGGATTTGGGCCCCTACGAGCAGTACTTC.

V and J are TRBV30 and TRBJ1-4; no firm D call. This CDR3 comprises 13 residues. Germline CDR1 reads GTSNPN; CDR2 reads SVGIG (reference sequence). The germline V and J ends were trimmed by 0 bases and 6 bases, with 8 bases remaining between them. The CDR3: CAWSVGRDEKLFF. In DNA, the CDR3 is TGTGCCTGGAGTGTTGGACGTGATGAAAAACTGTTTTTT.

V is TRBV30 and J is TRBJ1-1; D gene unclear. Between the trimmed V and J ends, which lost 2 bases and 1 base, there was a span of 5 bases. From germline, CDR1 is GTSNPN and CDR2 SVGIG (reference sequence). This CDR3 comprises 12 residues. The CDR3 region is CAWSRPNTEAFF. The CDR3 nucleotides are TGTGCCTGGAGTCGGCCGAACACTGAAGCTTTCTTT.

The chain has TRBV29-1 and TRBJ2-5; TRBD2 matches at 7 bases. The germline gives CDR1 SQVTM, CDR2 ANQGSEA. After removal of 2 bases from V and 4 bases from J, the junction contained 13 bases not matched to a gene. The CDR3 totals 16 residues. The DNA for the CDR3 is TGCAGCGTTGAATGGCGGAGGGAGGGCCGTCCAGAGACCCAGTACTTC. It translates to CSVEWRREGRPETQYF.

The chain recombines TRBV28 with TRBJ1-2, with a tentative D call TRBD1 (6 bases). V gave up 3 bases and J gave up 2 bases, with 10 bases separating them. Germline CDR1 is MDHEN and CDR2 is SYDVKM. CDR3 length equals 14 residues. The CDR3 DNA reads as TGTGCCAGCAGTTTCTGGACAGCAAACTATGGCTACACCTTC. This translates into CASSFWTANYGYTF.

The CDR3 DNA reads TGTGCCAGCAGCTGGGACAGGGGATTGGAGACCCAGTACTTC. Amino acids: CASSWDRGLETQYF. The V call is TRBV7-9, the J call TRBJ2-5, with TRBD1 matching 10 bases. CDR1 is SEHNR and CDR2 is FQNEAQ in the germline V gene (reference sequence). V lost 4 bases and J lost 5; bases outside the gene matches: 4. The CDR3 spans 14 residues. Filled out from reference TRBV7-9 and TRBJ2-5, the complete variable domain reads DTGVSQNPRHKITKRGQNVTFRCDPISEHNRLYWYRQTLGQGPEFLTYFQNEAQLEKSRLLSDRFSAERPKGSFSTLEIQRTEQGDSAMYLCASSWDRGLETQYFGPGTRLLVL.

This chain's CDR3 is CSVEGVGTSGLRIADTQYF. The CDR3 DNA follows: TGCAGCGTTGAAGGAGTTGGGACTAGCGGGTTGCGGATTGCAGATACGCAGTATTTT. The chain is built from TRBV29-1 and TRBJ2-3; 12 positions agree with TRBD2. The CDR3 spans 19 residues. V was pared by 1 base and J by 4 bases, with 15 bases of the junction left unmatched. In germline, CDR1 is SQVTM, CDR2 ANQGSEA.

The chain has TRBV5-4 and TRBJ2-1; TRBD2 agrees at 9 bases. With V trimmed by 4 bases and J by 1 base, 3 bases remained unmatched. The CDR3 sequence is 15 residues long. Germline V gene sequence: CDR1 SGHNT, CDR2 YYREEE (reference sequence). The CDR3 loop is CASSMTSGSYNEQFF. The CDR3 DNA reads TGTGCCAGCAGCATGACTAGCGGATCCTACAATGAGCAGTTCTTC.

This rearrangement joins TRBV2 to TRBJ2-1; TRBD1 aligns across 7 bases. The V gene end was trimmed by 5 bases and the J gene end by 7 bases; junction bases not matched to a gene: 14. The CDR3 is 16 residues long. Germline CDR1 and CDR2: SNHLY and FYNNEI. The CDR3 DNA is TGTGCCAGCAGTATCAGGGGGACGGAGGTTGCGAATGAGCAGTTCTTC. Protein: CASSIRGTEVANEQFF.

This clonotype came up once. This chain links TRBV5-1 with TRBJ1-4; 9 bases are a match to TRBD1. The germline V gene encodes CDR1 SGHRS and CDR2 YFSETQ. V shed 0 bases and J 7 bases; nucleotides not matched to a gene: 10. The CDR3 is 17 residues long. As DNA, the CDR3 is TGCGCCAGCAGCTTGGGTGACAGGGGGGTGACGGCTGAAAAACTGTTTTTT. Translation: CASSLGDRGVTAEKLFF. Filled out from reference TRBV5-1 and TRBJ1-4, the complete variable domain reads KAGVTQTPRYLIKTRGQQVTLSCSPISGHRSVSWYQQTPGQGLQFLFEYFSETQRNKGNFPGRFSGRQFSNSRSEMNVSTLELGDSALYLCASSLGDRGVTAEKLFFGSGTQLSVL.

This CDR3 is CSVLGPEVGGYTF. The CDR3 DNA is TGCAGCGTTCTGGGGCCCGAGGTGGGTGGCTACACCTTC. J is TRBJ1-2 and V is TRBV29-1; a possible D gene is TRBD1 (5 bases). The CDR3 contains 13 residues. The germline V gene encodes CDR1 SQVTM and CDR2 ANQGSEA. V lost 5 bases, J lost 7 bases, and 17 bases lay in between.

The chain combines TRBV30 with TRBJ2-7; 8 nucleotides agree with TRBD1. This CDR3 spans 15 amino acids. CDR1 and CDR2 (germline): GTSNPN, SVGIG (reference sequence). J was trimmed by 4 bases and V by 1 base; bases with no gene match: 9. CDR3 residues: CAWSGRTGSFYEQYF. The CDR3 region has the DNA TGTGCCTGGAGTGGCCGGACAGGGAGTTTTTACGAGCAGTACTTC.

This chain's CDR3 is CASSSTGVHEQFF. In DNA, the CDR3 is TGTGCCAGCAGCTCAACAGGGGTTCATGAGCAGTTCTTC. The chain joins TRBV5-4 to TRBJ2-1, with 7 bases matching TRBD1. From germline, CDR1 is SGHNT and CDR2 YYREEE (reference sequence). J gave up 8 bases and V 3 bases, and 5 bases lay outside the gene matches. This CDR3 comprises 13 residues.

This clonotype was counted between two and nine times. The chain couples TRBV20-1 to TRBJ2-3; D gene uncertain. V lost 5 bases and J lost 3, with 3 bases in between. The CDR3 runs 10 residues. CDR1 and CDR2 from the germline V gene are DFQATT and SNEGSKA (reference sequence). CDR3 sequence: CSAGTDTQYF. The CDR3 region has the DNA TGCAGTGCTGGTACAGATACGCAGTATTTT.

V usage is TRBV6-4 and J usage is TRBJ2-1; possibly TRBD2 for D (5 bases). V was shortened by 3 bases and J by 8 bases, with 14 bases between the two germline ends. Germline V gives CDR1 MRHNA, CDR2 SNTAGT. There are 14 residues in the CDR3. Written as DNA, the CDR3 is TGTGCCAGCAGTGAGGTGGGAGCTACCGATGAGCAGTTCTTC. Its protein product is CASSEVGATDEQFF.

The J gene is TRBJ1-1, the V gene TRBV30; tentatively, D is TRBD1 (6 bases). The CDR3 loop spans 12 amino acids. Looked up from germline, CDR1 is GTSNPN and CDR2 is SVGIG (reference sequence). V lost 1 base and J lost 7, with 10 bases in between. CDR3: CAWSEGTHEAFF. CDR3 DNA: TGTGCCTGGAGTGAAGGGACACATGAAGCTTTCTTT.

The gene calls are TRBV30 and TRBJ2-5, with a possible D match to TRBD1 (5 bases). The CDR3 runs to 16 residues. CDR1 is GTSNPN and CDR2 is SVGIG in the germline V gene (reference sequence). Trimming shortened V by 0 bases and J by 5 bases, and 19 bases separated the two germline ends. The CDR3 region has the DNA TGTGCCTGGAGTGTAGGGGCTGCAGGGTCCAAGGAGACCCAGTACTTC. Its translation: CAWSVGAAGSKETQYF.

This clonotype was seen just once. This chain joins TRBV20-1 and TRBJ2-3, with 7 bases matching TRBD2. The trim removed 1 base at V and 2 bases at J, leaving 6 bases unmatched. The CDR3 totals 15 residues. Per the germline V gene, CDR1 is DFQATT and CDR2 is SNEGSKA (reference sequence). The CDR3 here is CSARVLARNTDTQYF. As DNA, the CDR3 is TGCAGTGCTAGAGTACTAGCGCGAAACACAGATACGCAGTATTTT.

This rearrangement joins TRBV12-3 or TRBV12-4 to TRBJ2-7; 7 nucleotides match TRBD2. The junction had 13 bases not matched to a gene; V was cut back by 6 bases and J by 5 bases. The CDR3 is made up of 15 amino acids. As DNA, the CDR3 is TGTGCCAGCAGCCCGTTGGCGGGAGTTACCAACGAGCAGTACTTC. It is translated as CASSPLAGVTNEQYF.

Only one count was recorded for this clonotype. The gene calls are TRBV20-1 and TRBJ2-1; TRBD1 agrees at 9 bases. Germline V lookup: CDR1 DFQATT, CDR2 SNEGSKA (reference sequence). The V segment lost 3 bases and the J segment 7 bases; nucleotides outside the gene matches: 7. The CDR3 is 14 amino acids. CDR3: CSASDPGTGNEQFF. The CDR3 nucleotides are TGCAGTGCTAGCGACCCCGGGACAGGGAATGAGCAGTTCTTC.